Presented here are 32 T cell receptor beta chains from one specimen sequenced in a study of T cells in women clearing cervical HPV infection. TCRdb's table, derived via immunoSEQ multiplex PCR, lists solely in-frame clones and lacks some. The listing contains around 37,000 clones. The sequenced material came from blood buffy coat. Every receptor here comes from a woman between 18 and 70 years old with a cervical HPV16 infection that either progressed to CIN3+ or cleared (not recorded which).

Notes on this clone: Coverage ceases 3 residues before the CDR3 finishes, and the germline J gene fills in the end. This chain links TRBV7-9 with TRBJ2-3; 8 nucleotides line up with TRBD1. CDR1 is SEHNR, CDR2 FQNEAQ, per germline (reference sequence). The CDR3 totals 15 residues. CDR3 protein: CASSQLRQGRETQYF. CDR3 DNA (partial): TGTGCCAGCAGCCAACTCAGACAGGGGCGTGAGACG.

Of note for this clone: One junction end disagrees with the germline gene, perhaps due to a read error. The read terminates 3 residues before the CDR3 end, so the remaining end is supplied by the germline J gene. V usage is TRBV4-2 and J usage is TRBJ2-6; 7 bases line up with TRBD1. Germline V CDR1 and CDR2: LGHNA, YNFKEQ. This CDR3 spans 17 amino acids. The CDR3 bases that were read are TGCGCCAGCAGCCAAGATGGGGACAGCTCTGGGGCCAACGTC. This translates into CASSQDGDSSGANV. The full CDR3 is CASSQDGDSSGANVLTF.

As to this clone: The read gets to within 3 residues of the CDR3 end, and the germline J gene fills in the rest. The chain carries TRBV7-2 and TRBJ1-2, with TRBD1 as a possible D gene (5 bases). Germline V gene sequence: CDR1 SGHTA, CDR2 FQGNSA. There are 15 residues in the CDR3. CDR3 residues: CASSGTGSGSYDYTF. CDR3 DNA (partial): TGTGCCAGCAGCGGGACGGGTAGCGGGAGTTACGAC.

A note on this clone: Read coverage stops 3 residues before the CDR3 terminus; the germline J gene supplies the remainder. The chain uses TRBV20-1 and TRBJ1-1; D call uncertain. V was pared by 0 bases and J by 7 bases, with 18 bases between. Looked up from germline, CDR1 is DFQATT and CDR2 is SNEGSKA (reference sequence). The CDR3 extends over 15 amino acids. The CDR3 sequence: CSARDQVGWPNEAFF. The CDR3 DNA, read in part, is TGCAGTGCTAGAGATCAGGTAGGATGGCCCAATGAA.

Comment on this clone: The missing CDR3 end, 3 residues past where the read stops, is filled in from the germline J gene. The genes are TRBV6-2 or TRBV6-3 and TRBJ1-2, with D hard to call. The germline V gene has CDR1 MNHEY and CDR2 SVGEGT. The CDR3 consists of 13 residues. This CDR3 is CASRATSDYDYTF. The covered CDR3 bases are TGTGCCAGCAGAGCGACTAGCGACTACGAC.

This clone is called medium-sized (0.01 to 0.1%) based on its frequency. The CDR3 end is not reached by the read, which stops 3 residues before it; the germline J gene fills it in. This chain uses TRBV7-9 with TRBJ2-5; 8 bases fit TRBD1. Unmatched junction bases numbered 5, after V lost 2 bases and J lost 3 bases. CDR3 size: 15 residues. Germline CDR1 SEHNR, CDR2 FQNEAQ (reference sequence). CDR3 DNA (partial): TGTGCCAGCAGCTTATGGACAGGGCCTGAAGAGACC. This sequence encodes CASSLWTGPEET. The full CDR3 reads CASSLWTGPEETQYF.

The CDR3 reads CASSYLAGIKNTQYF. Incomplete CDR3 DNA: TGTGCCAGCAGTTACCTAGCGGGAATCAAGAATACG. V is TRBV6-2 or TRBV6-3 and J is TRBJ2-3; 9 bases are a match to TRBD2. The CDR3 end is not reached by the read, which stops 3 residues before it; the germline J gene fills it in. The trim removed 2 bases at V and 7 bases at J, leaving 7 bases unmatched. This CDR3 comprises 15 residues. Per germline, CDR1 MNHEY and CDR2 SVGEGT.

Worth noting for this clone: The read ends 3 residues shy of where the CDR3 ends; the end is completed using the germline J gene. The chain joins TRBV9 to TRBJ2-5, with 8 bases fitting TRBD1. The CDR3 loop spans 14 amino acids. Germline CDR1 and CDR2: SGDLS and YYNGEE. With V trimmed by 2 bases and J by 5 bases, 5 bases remained unmatched. The CDR3 is CASSVEDRAETQYF. CDR3 DNA (partial): TGTGCCAGCAGCGTTGAGGACAGGGCGGAGACC.

About this clone: The read ends 3 residues shy of where the CDR3 ends; the end is completed using the germline J gene. The genes are TRBV2 and TRBJ2-7; possible D gene TRBD1, 6 bases. CDR1 is SNHLY, CDR2 FYNNEI, per germline. The CDR3 is 14 residues long. V shed 6 bases and J shed 2 bases, with 14 bases lying between them. CDR3 amino acids: CASSDTGPAYEQYF. The CDR3 DNA, read in part, is TGTGCCAGCAGCGATACAGGGCCGGCCTACGAG.

With respect to this clone: The CDR3 extends 3 residues past the end of the read, so its final part is completed from the germline J gene. The rearrangement links TRBV7-8 to TRBJ2-1; 7 bases are shared with TRBD1. From germline, CDR1 is SGHVS and CDR2 FQNEAQ. The CDR3 contains 13 residues. V dropped 5 bases and J dropped 5; count of bases not matched to a gene: 3. CDR3: CASSQGQNNEQFF. The sequenced CDR3 bases are TGTGCCAGCAGCCAGGGACAGAACAATGAG.

Concerning this clone itself: The junction and the germline gene differ at one end; a read error may be behind it. The read finishes 3 residues shy of the CDR3 end, and the germline J gene is used to complete it. Different DNA sequences within this sample yield the same CDR3. V gene TRBV19 combines with J gene TRBJ1-3; 7 bases fit TRBD1. CDR3 length equals 12 residues. Per germline, CDR1 LNHDA and CDR2 SQIVND (reference sequence). This CDR3 reads CASSSGGNTIYF. The CDR3 DNA, read in part, is TGTGCCAGTAGTTCAGGGGGAAACACA.

On this clone itself: The read ends 3 residues before the CDR3 terminus; that terminus is restored from the germline J gene. V and J are TRBV7-2 and TRBJ2-7; 7 bases are shared with TRBD2. Germline CDR1 reads SGHTA; CDR2 reads FQGNSA. The CDR3 has 15 residues. With 1 base clipped from V and 3 bases from J, the junction kept 6 bases outside the gene matches. CDR3 residues: CASSLVPGGHYEQYF. Partial CDR3 DNA: TGTGCCAGCAGCTTAGTTCCGGGAGGACACTACGAG. The full variable domain, in which reference TRBV7-2 and TRBJ2-7 provide the parts outside the CDR3, is GAGVSQSPSNKVTEKGKDVELRCDPISGHTALYWYRQSLGQGLEFLIYFQGNSAPDKSGLPSDRFSAERTGGSVSTLTIQRTQQEDSAVYLCASSLVPGGHYEQYFGPGTRLTVT.

Concerning this clone itself: Read data end 3 residues before the CDR3 end; the end is taken from the germline J gene. The chain couples TRBV30 to TRBJ1-2; TRBD1 agrees at 8 bases. V was clipped by 5 bases and J by 5 bases; unmatched bases: 7. The CDR3 totals 13 residues. Germline CDR1 is GTSNPN and CDR2 is SVGIG (reference sequence). CDR3 DNA (partial): TGTGCCTGGCACCGGGACAGGCCTTATGGC. It yields the protein CAWHRDRPYG. The whole CDR3 region reads CAWHRDRPYGYTF.

As regards this clone: The DNA ends 3 residues before the CDR3 does, and the rest of the CDR3 is filled in from the germline J gene. Within the sample, other DNA sequences also encode this same CDR3. The gene calls are TRBV6-2 or TRBV6-3 and TRBJ2-3; 9 positions match TRBD2. V was pared by 2 bases and J by 5 bases, with 11 bases of the junction left unmatched. The CDR3 sequence is 17 residues long. Germline CDR1 MNHEY, CDR2 SVGEGT. The CDR3: CASSYSTSGRTRDTQYF. The sequenced CDR3 bases are TGTGCCAGCAGTTACAGTACCAGCGGGAGGACTAGAGATACG.

Of note for this clone: The CDR3 end is not reached by the read, which stops 3 residues before it; the germline J gene fills it in. The chain uses TRBV19 and TRBJ1-5; 8 nucleotides agree with TRBD1. Germline loops: CDR1 LNHDA, CDR2 SQIVND (reference sequence). J was trimmed by 0 bases and V by 5 bases; bases with no gene match: 9. CDR3 size: 17 residues. This CDR3 reads CASSLPGGRYSNQPQHF. The CDR3 DNA, read in part, is TGTGCCAGTAGTTTACCAGGGGGCCGCTATAGCAATCAGCCC.

Of note for this clone: The read stops 3 residues short of the end of the CDR3; the missing end is completed from the germline J gene. The rearrangement joins TRBV2 to TRBJ1-2; D may be TRBD1 (6 bases). The V and J ends lost 2 bases and 4 bases respectively, with 8 bases between them. CDR1 is SNHLY and CDR2 is FYNNEI in the germline V gene. This CDR3 has 13 residues. CDR3 residues: CASSERQVYGYTF. CDR3 DNA (partial): TGTGCCAGCAGTGAACGACAGGTCTATGGC.

Note on this clone: The DNA ends 3 residues before the CDR3 does, and the rest of the CDR3 is filled in from the germline J gene. The chain employs TRBV30 and TRBJ2-2; possibly TRBD1 for D (6 bases). The CDR3 spans 14 residues. Germline V lookup: CDR1 GTSNPN, CDR2 SVGIG (reference sequence). Here the CDR3 reads CAWDKGTLNEKLFF. The covered CDR3 bases are TGTGCCTGGGACAAAGGGACACTTAATGAAAAG. The full variable domain, rest sourced from reference TRBV30 and TRBJ2-2, is SQTIHQWPATLVQPVGSPLSLECTVEGTSNPNLYWYRQAAGRGLQLLFYSVGIGQISSEVPQNLSASRPQDRQFILSSKKLLLSDSGFYLCAWDKGTLNEKLFFGEGSRLTVL.

Points on this clone: The CDR3 extends 3 residues past the end of the read, so its final part is completed from the germline J gene. The V and J genes are TRBV5-1 and TRBJ1-6; D call uncertain. The CDR3 extends over 14 amino acids. Germline CDR1 is SGHRS and CDR2 is YFSETQ. The germline V and J ends were trimmed by 1 base and 5 bases, with 7 bases remaining between them. The CDR3 DNA, read in part, is TGCGCCAGCAGCTTGCGGTCTAATAATTCACCC. This translates into CASSLRSNNSP. The whole CDR3 region reads CASSLRSNNSPLHF.

With respect to this clone: From the germline J gene comes the end of the CDR3, since the read stops 3 residues before it. V is TRBV5-1 and J is TRBJ1-1; a weak D match, TRBD1 (5 bases). V lost 5 bases, J lost 4 bases, and 15 bases lay in between. This CDR3 region has 14 residues. Germline loops: CDR1 SGHRS, CDR2 YFSETQ. The CDR3 DNA, read in part, is TGCGCCAGCAGTCCGGAGGGCGGGGGCACTGAA. Its translation is CASSPEGGGTE. The entire CDR3 is CASSPEGGGTEAFF.

In regard to this clone: The read terminates 3 residues before the CDR3 end, so the remaining end is supplied by the germline J gene. The chain carries TRBV6-1 and TRBJ2-2; D may be TRBD2 (6 bases). This CDR3 region has 15 residues. Per germline, CDR1 MNHNS and CDR2 SASEGT. Trimming shortened V by 4 bases and J by 4 bases, and 13 bases separated the two germline ends. The chain's CDR3 is CASSGIGGGTGELFF. The part of the CDR3 DNA that was read is TGTGCCAGCAGTGGAATCGGGGGAGGCACCGGGGAG.

The sequenced part of the CDR3 DNA is TGTGCCAGCAGCCCAGAGGGGGACCCTAACTATGGC. Residues: CASSPEGDPNYG. The whole CDR3 protein is CASSPEGDPNYGYTF. The chain is built from TRBV7-2 and TRBJ1-2, with D possibly matching TRBD1 (6 bases). The read gets to within 3 residues of the CDR3 end, and the germline J gene fills in the rest. Germline assignment: CDR1 SGHTA and CDR2 FQGNSA. V lost 5 bases and J lost 0, with 13 bases in between. This CDR3 is built from 15 residues.

Details on this clone: The read comes to an end 3 residues before the CDR3 does, leaving the germline J gene to fill in the end. This rearrangement joins TRBV19 to TRBJ2-4; possibly TRBD1 for D (6 bases). Germline V gene sequence: CDR1 LNHDA, CDR2 SQIVND (reference sequence). The CDR3 spans 13 residues. The covered CDR3 bases are TGTGCCAGTACTGCAGGACAGCCCTATGGT. Its translation is CASTAGQPYG. The entire CDR3 protein is CASTAGQPYGQYF.

Remarks on this clone: The missing CDR3 end, 3 residues past where the read stops, is filled in from the germline J gene. This chain uses TRBV19 with TRBJ1-1, with D possibly TRBD1 on 5 matching bases. V was cut by 6 bases and J by 3 bases, with 26 bases left in between. In germline, CDR1 is LNHDA, CDR2 SQIVND (reference sequence). The CDR3 contains 18 residues. The CDR3 loop is CASSTLFVGGWGDTEAFF. The DNA read from the CDR3 is TGTGCCAGTAGCACATTATTCGTCGGGGGATGGGGAGACACTGAA.

A remark on this clone: With the read ending 3 residues before the CDR3 end, the germline J gene is used to fill in that end. At the DNA level, this CDR3 is encoded by other sequences in the same sample as well. The J gene is TRBJ1-3, the V gene TRBV19, with a possible D match to TRBD1 (6 bases). CDR3 size: 14 residues. Germline V gene sequence: CDR1 LNHDA, CDR2 SQIVND (reference sequence). V was cut by 11 bases and J by 0 bases, with 14 bases left in between. CDR3 DNA (partial): TGTGCCTGTGAAAGAGGGGGCTCTGGAAACACC. Protein product: CACERGGSGNT. The whole CDR3 reads CACERGGSGNTIYF.

To note about this clone: The CDR3 end is not reached by the read, which stops 3 residues before it; the germline J gene fills it in. The chain uses TRBV7-3 and TRBJ2-1; D may be TRBD2 (6 bases). Trimming cost V 1 base and J 8 bases, with 15 bases left between them. The CDR3 runs to 15 residues. Per germline, CDR1 SGHTA and CDR2 FQGTGA. The sequenced CDR3 bases are TGTGCCAGCAGCTTAAGGCAGGGAGGAAGAGATGAG. Encoded protein: CASSLRQGGRDE. The CDR3, in full, reads CASSLRQGGRDEQFF.

A note on this clone: The read comes to an end 3 residues before the CDR3 does, leaving the germline J gene to fill in the end. This rearrangement joins TRBV2 to TRBJ1-2, with D unclear. The CDR3 runs 12 residues. Germline V CDR1 and CDR2: SNHLY, FYNNEI. The CDR3 region is CASSENRGGYTF. Incomplete CDR3 DNA: TGTGCCAGCAGTGAAAACAGAGGAGGC. Full variable domain (missing parts from reference TRBV2 and TRBJ1-2): EPEVTQTPSHQVTQMGQEVILRCVPISNHLYFYWYRQILGQKVEFLVSFYNNEISEKSEIFDDQFSVERPDGSNFTLKIRSTKLEDSAMYFCASSENRGGYTFGSGTRLTVV.

Points on this clone: The read ends 3 residues before the CDR3 terminus; that terminus is restored from the germline J gene. The chain uses TRBV28 and TRBJ1-1; D is ambiguous. This CDR3 contains 12 residues. Germline V gene lookup returns CDR1 MDHEN and CDR2 SYDVKM. V lost 6 bases, J lost 3 bases, and 8 bases lay in between. The CDR3 is CASRLGDTEAFF. The sequenced part of the CDR3 DNA is TGTGCCAGCAGACTAGGAGACACTGAA.

The CDR3 sequence: CASSSYRDRGAAGANVLTF. CDR3 bases read: TGTGCCAGTAGTTCATACCGGGACAGGGGCGCCGCTGGGGCCAACGTC. The rearrangement joins TRBV19 to TRBJ2-6, with 10 positions matching TRBD1. The CDR3 extends 3 residues past the end of the read, so its final part is completed from the germline J gene. From germline, CDR1 is LNHDA and CDR2 SQIVND (reference sequence). The CDR3 contains 19 residues. Trimming took 5 bases from V and 2 from J; bases not matched to a gene: 12.

In regard to this clone: The read falls 3 residues short of the CDR3 end, and the missing part is taken from the germline J gene. This sequence joins TRBV2 and TRBJ2-2, with 8 bases lining up with TRBD2. The CDR3 contains 14 residues. Per germline, CDR1 SNHLY and CDR2 FYNNEI. The CDR3 protein is CASSEHGGGEKLFF. The part of the CDR3 DNA that was read is TGTGCCAGCAGTGAACACGGGGGGGGTGAAAAG.

Comments on this clone: Coverage ceases 3 residues before the CDR3 finishes, and the germline J gene fills in the end. The chain recombines TRBV6-2 or TRBV6-3 with TRBJ2-7; no firm D call. Trimming left V 1 base short and J 2 bases short, with 12 bases between. Per the germline V gene, CDR1 is MNHEY and CDR2 is SVGEGT. The CDR3 spans 15 residues. CDR3 bases read: TGTGCCAGCAGTTACTATTTGGCGGCTACCTACGAG. It encodes CASSYYLAATYE. The entire CDR3 protein reads CASSYYLAATYEQYF.

Comment on this clone: Read coverage stops 3 residues before the CDR3 terminus; the germline J gene supplies the remainder. This chain uses TRBV18 with TRBJ2-7, with 9 bases matching TRBD1. The CDR3 covers 15 residues. The germline gives CDR1 KGHSH, CDR2 LQKENI. J was trimmed by 5 bases and V by 6 bases; bases with no gene match: 11. CDR3: CASSPHATGGNEQYF. The sequenced CDR3 bases are TGTGCCAGCTCCCCTCATGCAACAGGGGGCAACGAG.

A word on this clone: The read terminates 3 residues ahead of where the CDR3 ends, so the germline J gene completes it. This chain links TRBV2 with TRBJ1-1, with D maybe TRBD1 (6 bases). Germline V gene sequence: CDR1 SNHLY, CDR2 FYNNEI. The CDR3 contains 14 residues. CDR3 DNA (partial): TGTGCCAGCAGTGAAGGCTGGGGGGGCGCGAAA. Amino acid sequence: CASSEGWGGAK. The complete CDR3 sequence is CASSEGWGGAKAFF.